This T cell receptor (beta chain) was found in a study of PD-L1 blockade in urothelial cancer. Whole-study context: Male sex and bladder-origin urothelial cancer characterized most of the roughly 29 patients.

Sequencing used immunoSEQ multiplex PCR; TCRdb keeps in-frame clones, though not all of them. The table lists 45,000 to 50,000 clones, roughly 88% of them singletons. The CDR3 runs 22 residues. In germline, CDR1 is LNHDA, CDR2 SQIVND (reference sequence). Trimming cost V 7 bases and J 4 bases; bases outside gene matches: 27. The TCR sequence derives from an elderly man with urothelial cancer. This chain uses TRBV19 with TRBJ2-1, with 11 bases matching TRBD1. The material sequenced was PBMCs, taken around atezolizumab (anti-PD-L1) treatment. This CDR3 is CASNTGQAPKVGDRGIYNEQFF. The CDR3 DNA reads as TGTGCCAGTAACACCGGACAGGCCCCGAAGGTTGGGGACAGGGGGATATACAATGAGCAGTTCTTC.